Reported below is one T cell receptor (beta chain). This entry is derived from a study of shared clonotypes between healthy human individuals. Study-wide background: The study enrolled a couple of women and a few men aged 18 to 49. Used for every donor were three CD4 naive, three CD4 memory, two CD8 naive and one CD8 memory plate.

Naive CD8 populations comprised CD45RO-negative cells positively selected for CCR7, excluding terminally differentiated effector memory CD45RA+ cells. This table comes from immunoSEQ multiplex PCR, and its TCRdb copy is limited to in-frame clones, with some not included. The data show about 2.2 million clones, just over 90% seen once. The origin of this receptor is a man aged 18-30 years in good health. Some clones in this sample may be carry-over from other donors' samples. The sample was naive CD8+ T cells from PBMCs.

The CDR3 coding sequence is TGCAGCGTTGACACCTGGGACAGGTCGGGATACGAGCAGTACTTC. It translates to CSVDTWDRSGYEQYF. The V call is TRBV29-1, the J call TRBJ2-7; 8 bases are a match to TRBD1. Trimming at V came to 3 bases and at J to 4 bases, leaving 11 bases not matched to a gene. This CDR3 is 15 amino acids long. In germline, CDR1 is SQVTM, CDR2 ANQGSEA.